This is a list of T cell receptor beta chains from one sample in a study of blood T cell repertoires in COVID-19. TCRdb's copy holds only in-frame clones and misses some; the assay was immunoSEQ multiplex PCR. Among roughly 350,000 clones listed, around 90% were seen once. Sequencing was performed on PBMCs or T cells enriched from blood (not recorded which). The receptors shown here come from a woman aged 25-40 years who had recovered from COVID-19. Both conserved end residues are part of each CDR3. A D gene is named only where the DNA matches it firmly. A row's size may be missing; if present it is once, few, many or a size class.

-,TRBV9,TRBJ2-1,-,TGTGCCAGCAGCGTAGGCCGGGGGAATGCGTACAATGAGCAGTTCTTC,CASSVGRGNAYNEQFF
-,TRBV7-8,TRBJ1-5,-,TGTGCCAGCAGCCCTGGCAGGGTACGGCAGCCCCAGCATTTT,CASSPGRVRQPQHF
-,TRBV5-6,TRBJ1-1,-,TGTGCCAGCAGCCTGGGGTACAGAGCCACTGAAGCTTTCTTT,CASSLGYRATEAFF
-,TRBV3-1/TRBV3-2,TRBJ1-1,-,TGTGCCAGCAGCCAGGGCGGGAGGTCTGAAGCTTTCTTT,CASSQGGRSEAFF
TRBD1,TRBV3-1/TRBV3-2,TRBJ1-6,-,TGTGCCAGCAGCCGAAGCGCGGGACAGGAGAATTCACCCCTCCACTTT,CASSRSAGQENSPLHF
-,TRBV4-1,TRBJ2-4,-,TGCGCCAGCAGCCAAGATTCCTTCTTGGGAGGTTCCAAAAACATTCAGTACTTC,CASSQDSFLGGSKNIQYF
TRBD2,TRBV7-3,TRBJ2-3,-,TGTGCCAGCAGCTCGTCCCGGGGGGGCCGGGCAGATACGCAGTATTTT,CASSSSRGGRADTQYF
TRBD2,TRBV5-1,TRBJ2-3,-,TGCGCCAGCAGCTCGGGGACTAGCGGGTACACAGATACGCAGTATTTT,CASSSGTSGYTDTQYF
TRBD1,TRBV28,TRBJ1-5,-,TGTGCCAGCAGTTTCCCAGGACAGGGGAAGAATCAGCCCCAGCATTTT,CASSFPGQGKNQPQHF
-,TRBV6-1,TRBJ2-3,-,TGTGCCAGCAGTGCCCCTCCGAGGGATACGCAGTATTTT,CASSAPPRDTQYF
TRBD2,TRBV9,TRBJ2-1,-,TGTGCCAGCCAAGGGACTAGCGGGAGGGCCCGGGAAAATGAGCAGTTCTTC,CASQGTSGRARENEQFF
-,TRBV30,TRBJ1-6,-,TGTGCCTGGAGTGGGGTGGGACCGACAGGTTCACCCCTCCACTTT,CAWSGVGPTGSPLHF
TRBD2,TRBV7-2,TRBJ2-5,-,TGTGCCAGCAGCTTAGCTCTAGCGGGAGTAGAGACCCAGTACTTC,CASSLALAGVETQYF
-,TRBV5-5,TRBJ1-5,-,TGTGCCAGCAGCCCGGAGGGGACTCCGGATCAGCCCCAGCATTTT,CASSPEGTPDQPQHF
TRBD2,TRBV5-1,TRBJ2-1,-,TGCGCCAGCGGGGGAGGGACTAGCTCCTACAATGAGCAGTTCTTC,CASGGGTSSYNEQFF
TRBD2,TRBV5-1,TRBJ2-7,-,TGCGCCAGCAAACTCGGACTAGCGGTATGGGACGAGCAGTACTTC,CASKLGLAVWDEQYF
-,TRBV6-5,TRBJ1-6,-,TGTGCCAGCAGCGACATTAGCTCCTATAATTCACCCCTCCACTTT,CASSDISSYNSPLHF
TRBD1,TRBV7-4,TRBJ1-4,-,TGTGCCAGCAGCTTAGCGGGGACAGGGAGGGGAACTAATGAAAAACTGTTTTTT,CASSLAGTGRGTNEKLFF
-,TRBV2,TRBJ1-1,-,TGTGCCAGCAGTGCGGTGGCCGGGACTGAAGCTTTCTTT,CASSAVAGTEAFF
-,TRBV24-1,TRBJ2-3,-,TGTGCCACCAGTGATTTTGCAGGCACAGATACGCAGTATTTT,CATSDFAGTDTQYF
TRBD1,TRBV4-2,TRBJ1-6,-,TGTGCCAGCAGCCTTAAACAGGGGGATAATTCACCCCTCCACTTT,CASSLKQGDNSPLHF
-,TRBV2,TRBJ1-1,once,TGTGCCAGCAGTGAACAGGTTGGGAACACTGAAGCTTTCTTT,CASSEQVGNTEAFF
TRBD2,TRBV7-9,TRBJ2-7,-,TGTGCCAGCAGCCCAAAGCGGCGGGAGTCCCACGAGCAGTACTTC,CASSPKRRESHEQYF
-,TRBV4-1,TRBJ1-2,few,TGCGCCAGCAGCCAAAGCACAATCTGGAGCTATGGCTACACCTTC,CASSQSTIWSYGYTF
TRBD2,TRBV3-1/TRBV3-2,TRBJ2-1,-,TGTGCCAGCAGCCAAGGTCTCGGACTAGTTAGTGAGCAGTTCTTC,CASSQGLGLVSEQFF
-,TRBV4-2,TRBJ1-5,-,TGTGCCAGCAGCCAAGGGTCCCGCAGGGATAGCAATCAGCCCCAGCATTTT,CASSQGSRRDSNQPQHF
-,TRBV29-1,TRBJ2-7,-,TGCAGCGTTGAAGGCGACTTCTACGAGCAGTACTTC,CSVEGDFYEQYF
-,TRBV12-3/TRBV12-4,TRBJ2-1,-,TGTGCCAGCAGTTTGAGGTATGAGCAGTTCTTC,CASSLRYEQFF
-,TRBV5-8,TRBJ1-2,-,TGTGCCAGCAGCTTTCATCGGGTAGGGGAGGATGGCTACACCTTC,CASSFHRVGEDGYTF
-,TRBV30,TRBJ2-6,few,TGTGCCTGGAGTGTACTAGGCTCTGGGGCCAACGTCCTGACTTTC,CAWSVLGSGANVLTF
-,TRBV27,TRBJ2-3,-,TGTGCCAGCAGTTTGAGGGGCACAGATACGCAGTATTTT,CASSLRGTDTQYF
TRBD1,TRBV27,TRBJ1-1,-,TGTGCCAGCAGTTTACAGGGGGGGAACACTGAAGCTTTCTTT,CASSLQGGNTEAFF
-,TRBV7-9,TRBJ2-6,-,TGTGCCAGCAGCTCTACAGGATCTGGGGCCAACGTCCTGACTTTC,CASSSTGSGANVLTF
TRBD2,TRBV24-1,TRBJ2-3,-,TGTGCCACCAGTGATTTGGGGGAGGGAGGGCCTTATACGCAGTATTTT,CATSDLGEGGPYTQYF
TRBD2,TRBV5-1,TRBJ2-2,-,TGCGCCAGCAGCTTATCTAGCGGCGCCGGGGAGCTGTTTTTT,CASSLSSGAGELFF
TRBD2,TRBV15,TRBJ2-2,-,TGTGCCACCAGCAGAGCGAGGGAGGGACTAGCGGGAGGCGCGAACACCGGGGAGCTGTTTTTT,CATSRAREGLAGGANTGELFF
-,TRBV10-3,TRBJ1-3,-,TGTGCCATCAGTGAAACAGGTGATGGAAACACCATATATTTT,CAISETGDGNTIYF
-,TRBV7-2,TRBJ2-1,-,TGTGCCAGCAGCCCACGGTACAATGAGCAGTTCTTC,CASSPRYNEQFF
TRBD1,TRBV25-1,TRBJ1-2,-,TGTGCCACCCGGACAGGCGCTTCTGGCTACACCTTC,CATRTGASGYTF
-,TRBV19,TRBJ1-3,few,TGTGCCAGTAGTCGGACAGTGGGAGGAAACACCATATATTTT,CASSRTVGGNTIYF
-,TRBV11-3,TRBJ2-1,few,TGTGCCAGCAGCCCAGATACAGGTTTTGTGCAGTTCTTC,CASSPDTGFVQFF
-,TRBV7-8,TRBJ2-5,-,TGTGCCAGCAGCTTAGTAGGAGGGAAAGAGACCCAGTACTTC,CASSLVGGKETQYF
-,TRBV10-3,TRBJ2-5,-,TGTGCCATCAGTGACGTCGGGGGACAGATAGGGTTCGGGACCCAGTACTTC,CAISDVGGQIGFGTQYF
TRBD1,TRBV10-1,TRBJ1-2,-,TGCGCCAGCACTCCCCCCCTTATGGGACAGGGCTCCTATGGCTACACCTTC,CASTPPLMGQGSYGYTF
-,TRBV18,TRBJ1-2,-,TGTGCCAGCTCTCCCGTCTGGCTGTCGGGAGAGGGCTACACCTTC,CASSPVWLSGEGYTF
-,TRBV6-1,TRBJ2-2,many,TGTGCCAGCAGTGATGGCGGACTTGCTACCGGGGAGCTGTTTTTT,CASSDGGLATGELFF
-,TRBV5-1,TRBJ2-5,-,TGCGCCAGCAGCATGACAGTAGAGCAAGAGACCCAGTACTTC,CASSMTVEQETQYF
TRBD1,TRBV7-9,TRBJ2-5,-,TGTGCCAGCAGCTTCGTGACAGGGGGGGAGACCCAGTACTTC,CASSFVTGGETQYF
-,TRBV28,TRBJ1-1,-,TGTGCCAGCAGTTTGACAGGTGGCACTGAAGCTTTCTTT,CASSLTGGTEAFF
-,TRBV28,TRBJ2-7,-,TGTGCCAGCAGTTTTGGGGAGCACGAGCAGTACTTC,CASSFGEHEQYF
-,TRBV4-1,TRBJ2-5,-,TGCGCCAGCAGCCATCCGACAGTACAAGAGACCCAGTACTTC,CASSHPTVQETQYF
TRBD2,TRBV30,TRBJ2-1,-,TGTGCCTGGAGTTTTGGGCTAGCGGGGGGAGGTGAGCAGTTCTTC,CAWSFGLAGGGEQFF
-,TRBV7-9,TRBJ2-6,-,TGTGCCAGCAGCTTACAAGTGAACCCCCAGTCTGGGGCCAACGTCCTGACTTTC,CASSLQVNPQSGANVLTF
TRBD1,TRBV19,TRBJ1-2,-,TGTGCCAGTAGCCGGGACAGCCCTTATGGCTACACCTTC,CASSRDSPYGYTF
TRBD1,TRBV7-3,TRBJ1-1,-,TGTGCCAGCAGCGCCGACAGGGCTCATGGAACTGAAGCTTTCTTT,CASSADRAHGTEAFF
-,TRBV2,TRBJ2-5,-,TGTGCCAGCGGTCGACAGGACCAAGAGACCCAGTACTTC,CASGRQDQETQYF
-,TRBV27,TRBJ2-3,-,TGTGCCAGCTCGTCCAGAGATACGCAGTATTTT,CASSSRDTQYF